These T cell receptor beta chains were read from a single sample in a study of shared clonotypes between healthy human individuals. The protocol was immunoSEQ multiplex PCR, while the TCRdb copy is restricted to in-frame clones and leaves out a portion. The sample lists millions of clones; around 90% were seen once. The specimen was naive CD4+ T cells sorted from blood. All receptors derive from a young man in good health. Each CDR3 is given with its conserved first and last residue. Fields, in order: D gene, V gene, J gene, clone size, CDR3 DNA, CDR3 protein. D genes are given only for firm matches. Not every row has a clone size; where given, it reads once, few, many or a size class.

.	TRBV28	TRBJ2-7	.	TGTGCCAGCAGTCCACAGGGTTACCTGGGATACGAGCAGTACTTC	CASSPQGYLGYEQYF
.	TRBV6-4	TRBJ2-3	.	TGTGCCAGTTCCCGGGAGTGGGGCACAGATACGCAGTATTTT	CASSREWGTDTQYF
.	TRBV18	TRBJ2-7	.	TGTGCCAGCTCACCACCGGCGAGCTACGAGCAGTACTTC	CASSPPASYEQYF
TRBD2	TRBV19	TRBJ2-1	.	TGTGCCAGTAGTATATCCGAGACTAGCGGATTCCCCTACAATGAGCAGTTCTTC	CASSISETSGFPYNEQFF
.	TRBV7-2	TRBJ2-7	.	TGTGCCAGCAGCTTTCGGAGGGACGGCGACTCCTACGAGCAGTACTTC	CASSFRRDGDSYEQYF
.	TRBV2	TRBJ2-7	.	TGTGCCACCAATAGCCCCATAGAGCAGTACTTC	CATNSPIEQYF
.	TRBV7-6	TRBJ2-1	.	TGTGCCAGCAGTGATGGGAGACAGAGCTCCTACAATGAGCAGTTCTTC	CASSDGRQSSYNEQFF
TRBD2	TRBV19	TRBJ2-1	.	TGTGCCAGTAGTCTGACTAGCGGGAGCATTTATGAGCAGTTCTTC	CASSLTSGSIYEQFF
TRBD1	TRBV6-5	TRBJ2-7	.	TGTGCCAGCAGCCGAGGACAGGGGTACGAGCAGTACTTC	CASSRGQGYEQYF
TRBD1	TRBV19	TRBJ1-5	.	TGTGCCAGTAGTATATGGACAGGGATCAGCAATCAGCCCCAGCATTTT	CASSIWTGISNQPQHF
.	TRBV11-2	TRBJ2-4	once	TGTGCCAGCAGCTGGGGTGCAGGGGTAACCAAAAACATTCAGTACTTC	CASSWGAGVTKNIQYF